This T cell receptor beta chain was recovered during a study of blood T cell repertoires in COVID-19 (dated by TCRdb to 2020 to 2021). In terms of the full investigation: Collaborator samples came from the United States, Italy and Spain and covered acute and convalescent phases of COVID-19. Sample metadata almost always included a de-identified subject ID, COVID-19 status, age in years and sex. The prospective study material was composed of cDNA or gDNA derived from T cells, B-cell-depleted T cells, or PBMCs. HLA class I and class II types, where available, came from metadata supplied by the sample provider rather than from assay-based typing. The samples were drawn from two sources: the first 160 participants of the ongoing ImmuneRACE study, and 950 to 1,500 subjects contributed by 6 global collaborators. The dataset comprised deeply sampled blood TCRbeta repertoires from subjects exposed to, actively infected with, or recovered from COVID-19. The repertoires were released in a freely available public database intended as a resource for research on the immune response to SARS-CoV-2.

Whole blood was collected in K2EDTA tubes by collaborating institutions according to the institutions' own protocols. For TCRbeta analysis, collaborators shipped samples as frozen whole blood, isolated PBMCs, or DNA extracted from either of those sample types. Points on this clone: Which antigen it targets is not known. Per-base quality was not reported, and no clone a single base away is much larger than it.

The paper as a whole reports these results and caveats: The amount of clinical and demographic metadata varied by source and participant and was provided uncurated.

The V and J ends are trimmed by 2 bases and 1 base, leaving 16 bases between them. Counted from cysteine to phenylalanine, this CDR3 has 17 amino acids. Only the CDR3 DNA stays, 51 bases, in frame from base 1. From a lookup of the germline V gene, CDR1 and CDR2 are MGHRA and YSYEKL. The immunoSEQ Assay, a bias-controlled multiplex PCR, was used to amplify TCRbeta CDR3 regions from genomic DNA. Turning to the authors' computational methods: Nucleated cell counts per sample were estimated from amplification of reference gene primers within the assay. To quantify the absolute abundance of each unique TCRbeta CDR3 rearrangement, sequence reads were collapsed and filtered. Productive Simpson clonality was computed per sample as the square root of Simpson's diversity index over productive rearrangements. This is the immuneACCESS table as TCRdb keeps it, with only in-frame sequences that have V and J called. A part of the clones is gone; compared with another copy, unresolved V genes explain less than half, and the rest is unexplained. The V and J calls and clone size were taken over from that table, and D and trimming were inferred from the DNA. Across this sample there are roughly 230,000 clones, with 88% seen only once. The ten largest clones add up to 0.7% of the sample.

The chain employs TRBV4-1 and TRBJ2-3; a tentative D call is TRBD2 (7 bases match). The receptor was isolated from a human donor in a cohort sampled during active COVID-19. The sample taken for sequencing was peripheral blood. The nucleotide sequence reads TGCGCCAGCAGCCAAAGTCCGGGGGGCGGGGGCACAGATACGCAGTATTTT. This translates into CASSQSPGGGGTDTQYF.